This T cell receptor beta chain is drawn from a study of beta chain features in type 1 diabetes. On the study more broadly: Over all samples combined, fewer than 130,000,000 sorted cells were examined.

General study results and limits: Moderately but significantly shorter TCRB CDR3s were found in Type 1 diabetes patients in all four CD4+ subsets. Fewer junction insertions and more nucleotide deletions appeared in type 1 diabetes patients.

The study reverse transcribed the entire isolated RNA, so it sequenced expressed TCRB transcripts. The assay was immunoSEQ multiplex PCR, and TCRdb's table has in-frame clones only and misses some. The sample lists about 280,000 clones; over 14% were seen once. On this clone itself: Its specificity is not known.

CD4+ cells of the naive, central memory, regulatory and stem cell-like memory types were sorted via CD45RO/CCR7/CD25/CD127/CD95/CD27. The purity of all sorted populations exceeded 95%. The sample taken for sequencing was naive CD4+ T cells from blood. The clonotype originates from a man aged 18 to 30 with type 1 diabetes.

The CDR3 sequence is CAWSKQGDTEAFF. CDR3 nucleotide sequence: TGTGCCTGGAGTAAGCAGGGGGACACTGAAGCTTTCTTT. The chain uses TRBV30 and TRBJ1-1; 7 bases are shared with TRBD1. The CDR3 is 13 amino acids. The junction had 3 bases not matched to a gene; V was cut back by 2 bases and J by 3 bases. Germline CDR1 GTSNPN, CDR2 SVGIG (reference sequence).